A single sample is the source of the 31 T cell receptor beta chains below, sequenced in a study of shared clonotypes between healthy human individuals. Profiling relied on immunoSEQ multiplex PCR, and the TCRdb table lists in-frame clones only, not all of them. The top ten hold around 0.4% of the sample, which has 2,500,000 or so clones, 80% to 95% seen once. The sample was naive CD4+ T cells from PBMCs. Documented subset: CD45RA+ positively selected. The receptors stem from a man between 18 and 29 years old in good health. Some clones in this sample may be carry-over from other donors' samples.

This rearrangement joins TRBV6-1 to TRBJ1-1; D is unclear. This CDR3 has 15 amino acids. Trimming removed 8 bases at V and 5 bases at J, with 21 bases between. CDR1 is MNHNS, CDR2 SASEGT, per germline. CDR3 sequence: CASVFGRRLRTEAFF. In DNA form, the CDR3 reads TGTGCCAGCGTATTCGGACGCCGGCTAAGGACTGAAGCTTTCTTT.

The chain is built from TRBV6-6 and TRBJ2-2; D uncertain. V lost 6 bases and J 4 bases, leaving 9 bases between the germline ends. The length of the CDR3 is 13 residues. Germline CDR1 reads MNHNY; CDR2 reads SVGAGI (reference sequence). The CDR3 is CASRLRATGELFF. CDR3 DNA: TGTGCCAGCAGATTAAGAGCCACCGGGGAGCTGTTTTTT.

The chain links TRBV19 to TRBJ1-2; no clear D. Germline-derived CDR1 and CDR2 are LNHDA and SQIVND (reference sequence). The CDR3 is 13 residues long. The V end lost 1 base, the J end lost 3 bases, and 6 bases lay between the germline ends. The DNA for the CDR3 is TGTGCCAGTAGTATAGCAGCACACTATGGCTACACCTTC. This translates into CASSIAAHYGYTF.

V usage is TRBV9 and J usage is TRBJ2-1; D gene ambiguous. This CDR3 comprises 15 residues. V dropped 0 bases and J dropped 4 bases, with 11 bases sitting between them. Germline CDR1 SGDLS, CDR2 YYNGEE. The CDR3 spells CASSVGAASYNEQFF. CDR3 sequence (DNA): TGTGCCAGCAGCGTAGGGGCCGCCTCATACAATGAGCAGTTCTTC. Supplemented by reference TRBV9 and TRBJ2-1, the full variable domain reads DSGVTQTPKHLITATGQRVTLRCSPRSGDLSVYWYQQSLDQGLQFLIQYYNGEERAKGNILERFSAQQFPDLHSELNLSSLELGDSALYFCASSVGAASYNEQFFGPGTRLTVL.

The CDR3 sequence: CASSWWREETQYF. The CDR3 nucleotides are TGTGCCAGCAGCTGGTGGAGGGAAGAGACCCAGTACTTC. The V call is TRBV5-5, the J call TRBJ2-5; D perhaps matches TRBD2 (6 bases). Germline CDR1 SGHKS, CDR2 YYEKEE (reference sequence). V was clipped by 3 bases and J by 3 bases, with 9 bases between them. The CDR3 has 13 amino acids.

J is TRBJ1-4 and V is TRBV11-2; possible D gene TRBD1, 6 bases. In germline, CDR1 is SGHAT, CDR2 FQNNGV. V lost 2 bases, J lost 8 bases, and 12 bases lay in between. The CDR3 consists of 14 residues. The CDR3: CASSLRGAGEKLFF. The CDR3 region has the DNA TGTGCCAGCAGCTTACGGGGGGCAGGGGAAAAACTGTTTTTT.

V usage is TRBV7-3 and J usage is TRBJ1-5; D unresolved. Germline V gene data show CDR1 as SGHTA and CDR2 as FQGTGA. V was shortened by 5 bases and J by 6 bases, with 11 bases between the two germline ends. The CDR3 contains 13 residues. The CDR3 coding sequence is TGTGCCAGCAGCCTCGGACTGCGTCAGCCCCAGCATTTT. Its translation is CASSLGLRQPQHF.

V and J are TRBV2 and TRBJ2-1; no clear D gene. Trimming shortened V by 6 bases and J by 1 base, and 10 bases separated the two germline ends. CDR3 length equals 14 residues. Germline CDR1 SNHLY, CDR2 FYNNEI. Here the CDR3 DNA reads TGTGCCAGCAGGGGTGGGTGGTCCTACAATGAGCAGTTCTTC. Its translation is CASRGGWSYNEQFF.

This clone was seen only once. CDR3 bases: TGTGCCAGTAGGGAGGAGGGGGGAAAGGGCTACACCTTC. It yields the protein CASREEGGKGYTF. The rearrangement links TRBV2 to TRBJ1-2; maybe TRBD1 (6 bases). Germline CDR1 reads SNHLY; CDR2 reads FYNNEI. The ends were cut back, 9 bases at V and 8 bases at J, with 19 bases in the middle. This CDR3 is built from 13 residues.

This clone was recorded only once. The chain combines TRBV5-8 with TRBJ2-3; tentatively, D is TRBD1 (6 bases). The length of the CDR3 is 16 residues. V was clipped by 2 bases and J by 1 base, with 14 bases between them. Per the germline V gene, CDR1 is SGHTS and CDR2 is YDEGEE. The CDR3 sequence: CASSLRRTERTDTQYF. The CDR3 region has the DNA TGTGCCAGCAGCTTAAGGCGGACAGAGCGCACAGATACGCAGTATTTT.

The gene calls are TRBV2 and TRBJ2-5; unclear D gene. Germline V gives CDR1 SNHLY, CDR2 FYNNEI. CDR3 length equals 14 residues. V lost 6 bases to trimming and J lost 5 bases, with 16 bases between them. The CDR3 DNA sequence: TGTGCCAGCAGGGTGACACAGATGAGGGAGACCCAGTACTTC. This codes for CASRVTQMRETQYF. The variable domain in full, completed from reference TRBV2 and TRBJ2-5, reads EPEVTQTPSHQVTQMGQEVILRCVPISNHLYFYWYRQILGQKVEFLVSFYNNEISEKSEIFDDQFSVERPDGSNFTLKIRSTKLEDSAMYFCASRVTQMRETQYFGPGTRLLVL.

The chain employs TRBV5-1 and TRBJ2-1; 12 bases agree with TRBD2. Looked up from germline, CDR1 is SGHRS and CDR2 is YFSETQ. The CDR3 is 17 amino acids. V lost 4 bases to trimming and J lost 7 bases; unmatched junction nucleotides: 12. The CDR3 sequence is CASSPFYSGLAGNEQFF. As DNA, the CDR3 is TGCGCCAGCAGCCCCTTTTATTCCGGACTAGCGGGGAATGAGCAGTTCTTC.

The chain joins TRBV5-1 to TRBJ2-1; TRBD2 matches 11 bases. V lost 5 bases and J lost 5; bases outside the gene matches: 6. The CDR3 length is 15 residues. Germline V gene sequence: CDR1 SGHRS, CDR2 YFSETQ. CDR3 region: CASRATSGGNNEQFF. The DNA of the CDR3 is TGCGCCAGCAGGGCAACTAGCGGGGGTAACAATGAGCAGTTCTTC.

The rearrangement links TRBV28 to TRBJ1-1; D perhaps matches TRBD1 (5 bases). V shed 6 bases and J shed 7 bases, with 12 bases lying between them. The CDR3 runs to 12 residues. Germline lookup yields CDR1 MDHEN and CDR2 SYDVKM. Here the CDR3 DNA reads TGTGCCAGCAGCTTTCATAGGGGTGAAGCTTTCTTT. It is translated as CASSFHRGEAFF. The variable domain in full, completed from reference TRBV28 and TRBJ1-1, reads DVKVTQSSRYLVKRTGEKVFLECVQDMDHENMFWYRQDPGLGLRLIYFSYDVKMKEKGDIPEGYSVSREKKERFSLILESASTNQTSMYLCASSFHRGEAFFGQGTRLTVV.

This chain connects TRBV15 to TRBJ2-7, with 10 bases matching TRBD2. CDR1 is LNHNV and CDR2 is YYDKDF in the germline V gene (reference sequence). This CDR3 region has 15 residues. V was pared by 3 bases and J by 1 base, with 3 bases of the junction left unmatched. The CDR3 DNA reads as TGTGCCACCAGCAGGCTAGCGGGAGCATCCTACGAGCAGTACTTC. Its translation: CATSRLAGASYEQYF.

V gene TRBV7-9 combines with J gene TRBJ1-1; D is perhaps TRBD1 (5 bases). Trimming cost V 2 bases and J 1 base, with 11 bases left between them. CDR1 is SEHNR, CDR2 FQNEAQ, per germline (reference sequence). The CDR3 consists of 15 residues. DNA of the CDR3: TGTGCCAGCAGCTTACCTCAGGGTCGGAACACTGAAGCTTTCTTT. It codes for CASSLPQGRNTEAFF.

V is TRBV7-8 and J is TRBJ2-5, with a weak D call TRBD2 (5 bases). V was shortened by 1 base and J by 2 bases, with 14 bases between the two germline ends. Germline CDR1 is SGHVS and CDR2 is FQNEAQ. The CDR3 spans 16 residues. Written as DNA, the CDR3 is TGTGCCAGCAGCTTAGGGTTAGGAGGCCCTCAAGAGACCCAGTACTTC. Translation: CASSLGLGGPQETQYF.

A single count supports this clone. The CDR3 region is CASSYSGTSREKLFF. The CDR3 DNA reads as TGTGCCAGCAGTTACTCGGGGACGTCCCGGGAAAAACTGTTTTTT. J is TRBJ1-4 and V is TRBV6-5, with D perhaps matching TRBD1 (5 bases). V was clipped by 0 bases and J by 8 bases, with 13 bases between them. The CDR3 runs to 15 residues. Germline lookup yields CDR1 MNHEY and CDR2 SVGAGI.

This rearrangement joins TRBV6-5 to TRBJ2-5, with unresolved D. Matching the DNA end better, TRBJ2-7 makes the J call doubtful. Germline values: CDR1 MNHEY, CDR2 SVGAGI. The CDR3 consists of 11 residues. The CDR3 DNA is TGTGCCAACTCTCTTTCCTACGAGCAGTACTTC. Encoded protein: CANSLSYEQYF.

The rearrangement joins TRBV11-2 to TRBJ2-2, with TRBD2 identical over 8 bases. Per germline, CDR1 SGHAT and CDR2 FQNNGV. Trimming took 8 bases from V and 4 from J; bases not matched to a gene: 9. The CDR3 covers 15 residues. The chain's CDR3 is CASRTLLAGTGELFF. CDR3 coding DNA: TGTGCCAGCCGAACCCTTCTAGCGGGCACCGGGGAGCTGTTTTTT.

This clone appeared once. The V and J genes are TRBV7-9 and TRBJ2-7; TRBD2 matches at 11 bases. Per germline, CDR1 SEHNR and CDR2 FQNEAQ (reference sequence). The trim removed 10 bases at V and 6 bases at J, leaving 11 bases unmatched. This CDR3 is built from 14 residues. CDR3 sequence: CATAGSGRGGEQYF. The CDR3 nucleotides read TGTGCCACAGCAGGTAGCGGGAGGGGAGGCGAGCAGTACTTC.

The J gene is TRBJ1-2, the V gene TRBV30; weak D call: TRBD1 (5 bases). V lost 2 bases and J lost 3, with 7 bases in between. Germline CDR1 and CDR2: GTSNPN and SVGIG (reference sequence). The CDR3 is 12 amino acids. The CDR3 DNA reads as TGTGCCTGGAGTATGGGACACTATGGCTACACCTTC. It codes for CAWSMGHYGYTF.

The chain combines TRBV19 with TRBJ1-1; possible D gene TRBD1, 6 bases. The germline V gene encodes CDR1 LNHDA and CDR2 SQIVND (reference sequence). The CDR3 totals 13 residues. Trimming stripped 10 bases from V and 5 bases from J, with 17 bases between. The CDR3 region has the DNA TGTGCCACCGGTCGGGCCAGGGGAACTGAAGCTTTCTTT. Its translation is CATGRARGTEAFF.

The chain links TRBV9 to TRBJ2-1; 10 bases map to TRBD2. The junction had 0 bases not matched to a gene; V was cut back by 6 bases and J by 0 bases. CDR1 and CDR2 from the germline V gene are SGDLS and YYNGEE. This CDR3 comprises 14 residues. In nucleotides, the CDR3 is TGTGCCAGCACTAGCGGGAGCTCCTACAATGAGCAGTTCTTC. It yields the protein CASTSGSSYNEQFF. The whole variable domain, filled in from reference TRBV9 and TRBJ2-1, reads DSGVTQTPKHLITATGQRVTLRCSPRSGDLSVYWYQQSLDQGLQFLIQYYNGEERAKGNILERFSAQQFPDLHSELNLSSLELGDSALYFCASTSGSSYNEQFFGPGTRLTVL.

The chain links TRBV5-4 to TRBJ2-3; D might be TRBD2 (5 bases). V was pared by 5 bases and J by 1 base, with 17 bases between. The germline V gene encodes CDR1 SGHNT and CDR2 YYREEE (reference sequence). This CDR3 is built from 16 residues. Here the CDR3 DNA reads TGTGCCAGCAGTAGACCCGGGATTGGAGGCACAGATACGCAGTATTTT. This translates into CASSRPGIGGTDTQYF.

The J gene is TRBJ2-5, the V gene TRBV29-1; TRBD1 agrees at 7 bases. The CDR3 consists of 15 residues. The V gene end was trimmed by 6 bases and the J gene end by 11 bases; junction bases not matched to a gene: 21. From germline, CDR1 is SQVTM and CDR2 ANQGSEA. In nucleotides, the CDR3 is TGCAGCGTGGCCTCGGACAGGTCCCTCCGTGGGGAGCAGTACTTC. It translates to CSVASDRSLRGEQYF.

The genes are TRBV11-2 and TRBJ2-7; D perhaps matches TRBD1 (6 bases). V lost 3 bases and J 7 bases, leaving 16 bases between the germline ends. The germline V gene has CDR1 SGHAT and CDR2 FQNNGV. The CDR3 runs to 14 residues. As DNA, the CDR3 is TGTGCCAGCAGCTTGGGATTGGGGGCGAGGGAGCAGTACTTC. Protein: CASSLGLGAREQYF.

The V and J genes are TRBV18 and TRBJ2-7; the D is unclear. Germline V gene lookup returns CDR1 KGHSH and CDR2 LQKENI. Trimming left V 5 bases short and J 1 base short, with 9 bases between. The CDR3 loop spans 13 amino acids. This CDR3 is CASSYGNSYEQYF. DNA of the CDR3: TGTGCCAGCTCATATGGAAATTCCTACGAGCAGTACTTC.

The chain recombines TRBV4-1 with TRBJ1-4; 7 bases are shared with TRBD1. CDR1 and CDR2 (germline): MGHRA, YSYEKL. CDR3 size: 15 residues. V dropped 0 bases and J dropped 8; count of bases not matched to a gene: 6. DNA of the CDR3: TGCGCCAGCAGCCAAGATAGACAGGGCCGCGAAAAACTGTTTTTT. Protein: CASSQDRQGREKLFF.

Details on this clone: The same CDR3 arises from other DNA sequences in this sample as well. This chain uses TRBV18 with TRBJ1-2, with D uncertain. Germline V gives CDR1 KGHSH, CDR2 LQKENI. With 6 bases removed from V and 4 bases from J, the gap between germline ends came to 9 bases. The CDR3 has 12 amino acids. The CDR3 nucleotides read TGTGCCAGCTCCCCGGTGGGCTATGGCTACACCTTC. This gives the protein CASSPVGYGYTF.

The J gene is TRBJ2-7, the V gene TRBV7-9; 10 bases align to TRBD1. V dropped 5 bases and J dropped 0; count of bases not matched to a gene: 4. The CDR3 sequence is 15 residues long. Germline CDR1 reads SEHNR; CDR2 reads FQNEAQ (reference sequence). CDR3 DNA sequence: TGTGCCAGCAGCCACGGGACAGGGGACTCCTACGAGCAGTACTTC. It yields the protein CASSHGTGDSYEQYF.